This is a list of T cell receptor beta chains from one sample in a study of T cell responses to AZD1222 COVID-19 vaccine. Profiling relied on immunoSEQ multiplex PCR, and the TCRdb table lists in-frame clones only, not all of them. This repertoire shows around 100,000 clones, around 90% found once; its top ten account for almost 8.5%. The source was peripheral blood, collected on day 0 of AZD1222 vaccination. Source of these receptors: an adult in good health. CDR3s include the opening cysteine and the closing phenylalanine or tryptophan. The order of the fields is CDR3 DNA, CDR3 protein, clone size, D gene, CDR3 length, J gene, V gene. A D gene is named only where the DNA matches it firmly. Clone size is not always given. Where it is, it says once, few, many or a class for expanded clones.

CDR3 DNA: TGTGCCAGCAGCTTATTACAGGGGGAGACCCTCCACTTT
CDR3 protein: CASSLLQGETLHF
clone size: once
D gene: TRBD1
CDR3 length: 13
J gene: TRBJ1-6
V gene: TRBV7-9

CDR3 DNA: TGTGCCAGCAGCTCCGGGGTATTGAAAACCTACGAGCAGTACTTC
CDR3 protein: CASSSGVLKTYEQYF
clone size: -
D gene: -
CDR3 length: 15
J gene: TRBJ2-7
V gene: TRBV11-2

CDR3 DNA: TGTGCCAGTAGTCCCCCAGGAACAGGGGTCAAAAACATTCAGTACTTC
CDR3 protein: CASSPPGTGVKNIQYF
clone size: once
D gene: TRBD1
CDR3 length: 16
J gene: TRBJ2-4
V gene: TRBV19

CDR3 DNA: TGTGCCAGCAGCGTAGTCCCCGAGAAAATGAACACTGAAGCTTTCTTT
CDR3 protein: CASSVVPEKMNTEAFF
clone size: once
D gene: -
CDR3 length: 16
J gene: TRBJ1-1
V gene: TRBV9

CDR3 DNA: TGTGCCAGTAGTAACATCGGGGGAAGCTCCTACAATGAGCAGTTCTTC
CDR3 protein: CASSNIGGSSYNEQFF
clone size: -
D gene: -
CDR3 length: 16
J gene: TRBJ2-1
V gene: TRBV19

CDR3 DNA: TGCGCCAGCAGCCAAGCGATGCCAGGGCAGTCCACTGGAAACACCATATATTTT
CDR3 protein: CASSQAMPGQSTGNTIYF
clone size: once
D gene: -
CDR3 length: 18
J gene: TRBJ1-3
V gene: TRBV4-1

CDR3 DNA: TGCGCCAGCAGGCTGACAGGGTACGGAAACACCATATATTTT
CDR3 protein: CASRLTGYGNTIYF
clone size: -
D gene: TRBD1
CDR3 length: 14
J gene: TRBJ1-3
V gene: TRBV5-1

CDR3 DNA: TGTGCCAGCGCCTCCGAGGTGGCAGGGGGCGGCGAGCAGTACTTC
CDR3 protein: CASASEVAGGGEQYF
clone size: -
D gene: TRBD1
CDR3 length: 15
J gene: TRBJ2-7
V gene: TRBV18

CDR3 DNA: TGCGCCAGCAGCCCTCGTCCGGGACAGGGAGGTTCACCCCTCCACTTT
CDR3 protein: CASSPRPGQGGSPLHF
clone size: -
D gene: TRBD1
CDR3 length: 16
J gene: TRBJ1-6
V gene: TRBV5-1

CDR3 DNA: TGCAGCGTTGAAGATAACGGTTGGTCGACGGCCTCGGGGTACGAGCAGTACTTC
CDR3 protein: CSVEDNGWSTASGYEQYF
clone size: -
D gene: -
CDR3 length: 18
J gene: TRBJ2-7
V gene: TRBV29-1

CDR3 DNA: TGCAGTGCTAGAGTCCGGGATGCGCAGTATTTT
CDR3 protein: CSARVRDAQYF
clone size: -
D gene: -
CDR3 length: 11
J gene: TRBJ2-3
V gene: TRBV20-1

CDR3 DNA: TGTGCCAGCAGTTACTCGATGTTGCAGAACACTGAAGCTTTCTTT
CDR3 protein: CASSYSMLQNTEAFF
clone size: -
D gene: -
CDR3 length: 15
J gene: TRBJ1-1
V gene: TRBV6-5

CDR3 DNA: TGTGCCAGCAGCCGCACCGGGACCCCGACGGGTGGAAACACCATATATTTT
CDR3 protein: CASSRTGTPTGGNTIYF
clone size: -
D gene: -
CDR3 length: 17
J gene: TRBJ1-3
V gene: TRBV3-1/TRBV3-2

CDR3 DNA: TGTGCCAGCAGTCCGGGCGGGCCCACAGCTTTCTTT
CDR3 protein: CASSPGGPTAFF
clone size: -
D gene: -
CDR3 length: 12
J gene: TRBJ1-1
V gene: TRBV27

CDR3 DNA: TGTGCCAGCAGCCAAGTTGCGTCCAATTCACCCCTCCACTTT
CDR3 protein: CASSQVASNSPLHF
clone size: -
D gene: -
CDR3 length: 14
J gene: TRBJ1-6
V gene: TRBV3-1/TRBV3-2

CDR3 DNA: TGTGCCAGCTCACCGCCGGGTCCGGGACAGCCCCAGCATTTT
CDR3 protein: CASSPPGPGQPQHF
clone size: -
D gene: -
CDR3 length: 14
J gene: TRBJ1-5
V gene: TRBV18

CDR3 DNA: TGTGCCAGCAGTGGGGGGGGACAGGGGGCTAGACAGCCCCAGCATTTT
CDR3 protein: CASSGGGQGARQPQHF
clone size: -
D gene: TRBD1
CDR3 length: 16
J gene: TRBJ1-5
V gene: TRBV6-1

CDR3 DNA: TGTGCCAGTAGTATCTCCCTCCAGGTCGATGAGCAGTTCTTC
CDR3 protein: CASSISLQVDEQFF
clone size: -
D gene: -
CDR3 length: 14
J gene: TRBJ2-1
V gene: TRBV19

CDR3 DNA: TGTGCCAGCAGCTGGGACAGGGCACCCACAGATACGCAGTATTTT
CDR3 protein: CASSWDRAPTDTQYF
clone size: -
D gene: TRBD1
CDR3 length: 15
J gene: TRBJ2-3
V gene: TRBV11-2

CDR3 DNA: TGTGCCAGCCGACTAGCGGGGGGATACGAGCAGTACTTC
CDR3 protein: CASRLAGGYEQYF
clone size: medium-sized
D gene: TRBD2
CDR3 length: 13
J gene: TRBJ2-7
V gene: TRBV19

CDR3 DNA: TGTGCCAGCAGCTTACAGGGCGGTACTCTTTCCTACACCTTC
CDR3 protein: CASSLQGGTLSYTF
clone size: -
D gene: -
CDR3 length: 14
J gene: TRBJ1-2
V gene: TRBV11-2

CDR3 DNA: TGTGCCAGCAGCCAAGGCTGGGGGGTAGGAGCTTTCTTT
CDR3 protein: CASSQGWGVGAFF
clone size: -
D gene: -
CDR3 length: 13
J gene: TRBJ1-1
V gene: TRBV14

CDR3 DNA: TGTGCCAGCAGCCTAGGGGGCTTACCTGGAAACACCATATATTTT
CDR3 protein: CASSLGGLPGNTIYF
clone size: once
D gene: TRBD1
CDR3 length: 15
J gene: TRBJ1-3
V gene: TRBV6-5